The 26 T cell receptor beta chains below come from one sample, sequenced in a study of beta chain features in type 1 diabetes (dated by TCRdb to the late 2010s). Receptor libraries were prepared by the immunoSEQ multiplex PCR assay. All of the isolated RNA was reverse transcribed with the High Capacity cDNA Reverse Transcription Kit, so expressed TCRB transcripts were sequenced. This immuneACCESS table, as held by TCRdb, lists in-frame sequences with V and J called but not all clones. Of the missing ones, under half trace to an unresolved V gene in checked studies; the others have no known cause. Present in this sample are under 200,000 clones, less than 9.5% of which were seen just once. 2.3% of the sample rests with the top ten. Sequences were obtained from central memory CD4+ T cells from blood. All receptors derive from a woman younger than 30 in good health.

This clone was observed at least ten times. J is TRBJ2-1 and V is TRBV4-1; possibly TRBD1 for D (5 bases). The germline CDR1 and CDR2 sequences are MGHRA and YSYEKL. V lost 1 base to trimming and J lost 8 bases, with 21 bases between them. This CDR3 is built from 17 residues. The CDR3 is CASSQVDMGLLTDEQFF. Written as DNA, the CDR3 is TGCGCCAGCAGCCAAGTTGATATGGGGCTCCTAACCGATGAGCAGTTCTTC.

The sample holds a few counts of this clone. V usage is TRBV11-3 and J usage is TRBJ2-1; D uncertain. The CDR3 contains 12 residues. V was cut by 4 bases and J by 8 bases, with 9 bases left in between. Germline V gene data show CDR1 as SGHNT and CDR2 as YENEEA. In nucleotides, the CDR3 is TGTGCCAGCAGCTCGAGAGAGGATGAGCAGTTCTTC. Translated: CASSSREDEQFF.

This clone was counted only a few times. The chain employs TRBV30 and TRBJ1-1; D perhaps matches TRBD1 (6 bases). There are 12 residues in the CDR3. V shed 1 base and J shed 8 bases, with 11 bases lying between them. Germline CDR1 GTSNPN, CDR2 SVGIG (reference sequence). The CDR3 DNA sequence: TGTGCCTGGAGTGGGGCAGGGGAGGAAGCTTTCTTT. It codes for CAWSGAGEEAFF.

This clone was counted only a few times. The rearrangement links TRBV30 to TRBJ1-4; D possibly corresponds to TRBD1 (5 bases). The V and J ends lost 3 bases and 7 bases respectively, with 9 bases between them. Per the germline V gene, CDR1 is GTSNPN and CDR2 is SVGIG (reference sequence). The CDR3 totals 12 residues. CDR3 sequence (DNA): TGTGCCTGGAGGGGGACTCTTGAAAAACTGTTTTTT. This translates into CAWRGTLEKLFF.

The sample holds a few counts of this clone. V gene TRBV7-2 combines with J gene TRBJ2-3, with D possibly being TRBD1 (5 bases). Germline loops: CDR1 SGHTA, CDR2 FQGNSA. Between the trimmed V and J ends, which lost 6 bases and 1 base, there was a span of 8 bases. This CDR3 region has 13 residues. The DNA of the CDR3 is TGTGCCAGCAGTCTAGGGGGCACAGATACGCAGTATTTT. The encoded protein is CASSLGGTDTQYF.

The chain recombines TRBV6-6 with TRBJ2-1, with D maybe TRBD1 (6 bases). CDR1 MNHNY and CDR2 SVGAGI come from the germline V gene (reference sequence). This CDR3 contains 15 residues. V was pared by 5 bases and J by 3 bases, with 14 bases between. The CDR3 region is CASSPGGGLYNEQFF. The CDR3, as DNA: TGTGCCAGCAGTCCAGGTGGGGGCCTCTACAATGAGCAGTTCTTC.

This clone was detected only a few times. V and J are TRBV2 and TRBJ2-2; 9 positions agree with TRBD2. After removal of 7 bases from V and 5 bases from J, the junction contained 8 bases not matched to a gene. The germline CDR1 and CDR2 sequences are SNHLY and FYNNEI. The CDR3 contains 15 residues. The CDR3 spells CASTGTSLGTGELFF. The CDR3 nucleotides read TGTGCCAGCACTGGGACTAGCCTGGGGACCGGGGAGCTGTTTTTT.

This clone was observed a few times. V usage is TRBV29-1 and J usage is TRBJ2-7; 7 nucleotides line up with TRBD1. From germline, CDR1 is SQVTM and CDR2 ANQGSEA. The V gene end was trimmed by 5 bases and the J gene end by 1 base; junction bases not matched to a gene: 5. CDR3 length: 13 residues. The CDR3 nucleotides are TGCAGCGTTTCCCGGGGACAGTCCTACGAGCAGTACTTC. Residues: CSVSRGQSYEQYF.

This chain joins TRBV29-1 and TRBJ2-3; 8 bases agree with TRBD1. Germline loops: CDR1 SQVTM, CDR2 ANQGSEA. With V trimmed by 3 bases and J by 6 bases, 5 bases remained unmatched. The CDR3 runs 13 residues. CDR3 bases: TGCAGCGTTGAGGGTTACAGGGGGGATACGCAGTATTTT. Encoded protein: CSVEGYRGDTQYF.

V usage is TRBV7-2 and J usage is TRBJ2-7, with 9 positions matching TRBD2. Germline lookup yields CDR1 SGHTA and CDR2 FQGNSA. This CDR3 spans 15 amino acids. With 0 bases clipped from V and 2 bases from J, the junction kept 2 bases outside the gene matches. The CDR3 DNA reads as TGTGCCAGCAGCTTAGCTCTAGCGGGAACCTACGAGCAGTACTTC. This gives the protein CASSLALAGTYEQYF.

This chain uses TRBV15 with TRBJ2-1, with 8 bases identical to TRBD1. With V trimmed by 4 bases and J by 7 bases, 9 bases remained unmatched. In germline, CDR1 is LNHNV, CDR2 YYDKDF (reference sequence). There are 15 residues in the CDR3. The CDR3 sequence is CATSKQGGSWNEQFF. CDR3 nucleotides: TGTGCCACCAGCAAACAGGGGGGTAGCTGGAATGAGCAGTTCTTC.

This clone has just a few counts. This chain uses TRBV25-1 with TRBJ1-4; 9 bases align to TRBD1. CDR1 is MGHDK and CDR2 is SYGVNS in the germline V gene. This CDR3 spans 15 amino acids. The V gene end was trimmed by 1 base and the J gene end by 5 bases; junction bases not matched to a gene: 2. The CDR3 region is CASSELGQGNEKLFF. The CDR3 DNA sequence: TGTGCCAGCAGTGAATTGGGACAGGGAAATGAAAAACTGTTTTTT.

This clone is categorized as medium-sized. The chain recombines TRBV11-2 with TRBJ2-5, with 11 nucleotides matching TRBD1. Trimming removed 5 bases from V and 5 bases from J; junction bases left unmatched: 7. Germline V gene data show CDR1 as SGHAT and CDR2 as FQNNGV. There are 15 residues in the CDR3. CDR3 DNA: TGTGCCAGCAGCCCGAGAGGACAGGGGGCGGAGACCCAGTACTTC. Its translation: CASSPRGQGAETQYF.

The chain couples TRBV6-1 to TRBJ2-5, with 8 bases that match TRBD2. J gave up 0 bases and V 7 bases, and 7 bases lay outside the gene matches. Germline loops: CDR1 MNHNS, CDR2 SASEGT. This CDR3 is built from 15 residues. CDR3 coding DNA: TGTGCCAGCACCTTAGGACTAGCCTACCAAGAGACCCAGTACTTC. It specifies CASTLGLAYQETQYF.

This clone appeared a few times. The chain carries TRBV25-1 and TRBJ1-2; 10 positions agree with TRBD1. CDR1 and CDR2 (germline): MGHDK, SYGVNS. The CDR3 contains 14 residues. Trimming cost V 6 bases and J 5 bases; bases outside gene matches: 6. CDR3 DNA: TGTGCCAGCAGGGGGACAGGGGAGGTATATGGCTACACCTTC. Translated: CASRGTGEVYGYTF.

CDR3 loop: CASSSGQGEYEQYF. The CDR3 DNA sequence: TGCGCCAGCAGCAGCGGACAGGGGGAATACGAGCAGTACTTC. This sequence joins TRBV5-1 and TRBJ2-7; TRBD1 agrees at 10 bases. After removal of 4 bases from V and 4 bases from J, the junction contained 5 bases not matched to a gene. This CDR3 comprises 14 residues. The germline CDR1 and CDR2 sequences are SGHRS and YFSETQ.

The chain is built from TRBV11-2 and TRBJ2-1; the D gene is possibly TRBD2 (6 bases). V lost 5 bases and J 5 bases, leaving 7 bases between the germline ends. The CDR3 sequence is 12 residues long. Germline V gene data show CDR1 as SGHAT and CDR2 as FQNNGV. DNA of the CDR3: TGTGCCAGCAGCCCGGGGGACAATGAGCAGTTCTTC. It yields the protein CASSPGDNEQFF.

This chain joins TRBV5-1 and TRBJ1-2; D not certain. Germline loops: CDR1 SGHRS, CDR2 YFSETQ. V was cut by 5 bases and J by 0 bases, with 11 bases left in between. The CDR3 covers 14 residues. Written as DNA, the CDR3 is TGCGCCAGCAGGGAGCGGCCAGCTAACTATGGCTACACCTTC. Encoded protein: CASRERPANYGYTF.

The chain carries TRBV9 and TRBJ1-1; D not resolved. Trimming cost V 0 bases and J 10 bases, with 13 bases left between them. The germline CDR1 and CDR2 sequences are SGDLS and YYNGEE. This CDR3 is built from 13 residues. This CDR3 is CASSVDMAERAFF. In DNA form, the CDR3 reads TGTGCCAGCAGCGTAGATATGGCGGAGAGAGCTTTCTTT. Based on the CDR3 plus reference TRBV9 and TRBJ1-1, the full variable domain is DSGVTQTPKHLITATGQRVTLRCSPRSGDLSVYWYQQSLDQGLQFLIQYYNGEERAKGNILERFSAQQFPDLHSELNLSSLELGDSALYFCASSVDMAERAFFGQGTRLTVV.

The chain links TRBV9 to TRBJ2-1; 9 bases are a match to TRBD2. Germline CDR1 is SGDLS and CDR2 is YYNGEE. V lost 5 bases, J lost 4 bases, and 10 bases stayed unmatched. CDR3 size: 16 residues. This CDR3 is CASSAGVAGAYNEQFF. CDR3 bases: TGTGCCAGCAGTGCTGGGGTAGCGGGAGCATACAATGAGCAGTTCTTC.

The V gene is TRBV5-8, the J gene TRBJ1-1, with a weak D call TRBD1 (5 bases). The germline V and J ends were trimmed by 5 bases and 4 bases, with 12 bases remaining between them. The germline gives CDR1 SGHTS, CDR2 YDEGEE. This CDR3 region has 13 residues. The CDR3 here is CASRLGEGTEAFF. CDR3 bases: TGTGCCAGCAGATTAGGGGAAGGCACTGAAGCTTTCTTT.

J is TRBJ1-2 and V is TRBV9, with D tentatively TRBD1 (5 bases). V was shortened by 3 bases and J by 8 bases, with 17 bases between the two germline ends. From germline, CDR1 is SGDLS and CDR2 YYNGEE. CDR3 length: 14 amino acids. CDR3 residues: CASSGGGGSRGYTF. The CDR3 bases are TGTGCCAGCAGCGGCGGTGGGGGGTCGAGAGGCTACACCTTC.

This clone was counted between two and nine times. The chain links TRBV2 to TRBJ1-1, with TRBD1 matching over 9 bases. V dropped 6 bases and J dropped 3; count of bases not matched to a gene: 2. Germline V gives CDR1 SNHLY, CDR2 FYNNEI. The CDR3 runs 13 residues. The DNA for the CDR3 is TGTGCCAGCAGGGACAGGGGTGACACTGAAGCTTTCTTT. Amino acids: CASRDRGDTEAFF.

This rearrangement joins TRBV30 to TRBJ2-7; 7 nucleotides agree with TRBD1. Losses at the gene ends were 5 bases for V and 3 bases for J; bases not matched to a gene: 4. There are 12 residues in the CDR3. Germline CDR1 is GTSNPN and CDR2 is SVGIG (reference sequence). CDR3 in amino acids: CAWARQGYEQYF. In nucleotides, the CDR3 is TGTGCCTGGGCACGACAGGGCTACGAGCAGTACTTC.

J is TRBJ2-7 and V is TRBV2; 12 bases agree with TRBD2. The CDR3 is 17 residues long. With V trimmed by 3 bases and J by 2 bases, 8 bases remained unmatched. Germline CDR1 is SNHLY and CDR2 is FYNNEI. The CDR3 reads CASSDPLAGGSAYEQYF. The CDR3 DNA reads as TGTGCCAGCAGTGACCCCCTAGCGGGAGGGTCTGCCTACGAGCAGTACTTC.

Written as DNA, the CDR3 is TGTGCCGGCGGGGGGGGATACTATGGCTACACCTTC. Translation: CAGGGGYYGYTF. The V call is TRBV6-4, the J call TRBJ1-2; D perhaps matches TRBD1 (5 bases). V was cut by 11 bases and J by 3 bases, with 13 bases left in between. Germline CDR1 is MRHNA and CDR2 is SNTAGT. The CDR3 is made up of 12 amino acids.